The rows below give T cell receptor beta chains drawn from one sample of a study of T cell responses to AZD1222 COVID-19 vaccine. The assay was immunoSEQ multiplex PCR, and TCRdb's table has in-frame clones only and misses some. Among fewer than 150,000 clones listed, over 85% were seen once. This sample comprised peripheral blood, obtained on day 0 of AZD1222 vaccination. The source is an adult in good health. The CDR3 runs from the conserved cysteine through the conserved F or W. Fields, in order: J gene, D gene, V gene, clone size, CDR3 protein, CDR3 DNA. D genes are given only for firm matches. Clone size, where shown, is once, few, many, or a class for clones that have expanded.

>TRBJ1-2|NA|TRBV4-2|NA
CASSQGQATNYGYTF
TGTGCCAGCAGCCAGGGGCAGGCGACTAACTATGGCTACACCTTC
>TRBJ1-5|NA|TRBV18|NA
CASSPGNQPQHF
TGTGCCAGCTCACCAGGCAATCAGCCCCAGCATTTT
>TRBJ2-3|NA|TRBV13|NA
CASSLGWREQDTQYF
TGTGCCAGCAGCTTAGGGTGGCGGGAACAGGATACGCAGTATTTT
>TRBJ1-4|TRBD1|TRBV15|NA
CATSARPTQGANEKLFF
TGTGCCACCAGCGCACGCCCGACACAGGGGGCTAATGAAAAACTGTTTTTT
>TRBJ1-6|NA|TRBV7-8|NA
CASSPWDGINSPLHF
TGTGCCAGCAGCCCGTGGGACGGAATTAATTCACCCCTCCACTTT
>TRBJ1-1|NA|TRBV29-1|NA
CSVAVNTEAFF
TGCAGCGTTGCCGTGAACACTGAAGCTTTCTTT
>TRBJ2-2|TRBD1|TRBV7-6|NA
CASRGTVGDTGELFF
TGTGCCAGCAGGGGGACAGTGGGTGACACCGGGGAGCTGTTTTTT
>TRBJ2-5|NA|TRBV7-9|NA
CASSLKGLETQYF
TGTGCCAGCAGCTTGAAGGGTTTGGAGACCCAGTACTTC
>TRBJ2-5|NA|TRBV6-5|NA
CASSLTHLQETQYF
TGTGCCAGCAGTTTAACGCATTTACAAGAGACCCAGTACTTC
>TRBJ2-7|NA|TRBV7-6|few
CASSLGQSSSYEQYF
TGTGCCAGCAGCTTAGGGCAGTCTAGCTCCTACGAGCAGTACTTC
>TRBJ2-3|TRBD2|TRBV9|NA
CASSAGGLSDTQYF
TGTGCCAGCAGCGCGGGGGGGCTGTCAGATACGCAGTATTTT
>TRBJ1-1|NA|TRBV27|NA
CASSLPGQNTEAFF
TGTGCCAGCAGTTTACCCGGACAGAACACTGAAGCTTTCTTT
>TRBJ2-5|NA|TRBV4-1|once
CASSSTGLARETQYF
TGCGCCAGCAGCTCGACGGGACTCGCGAGAGAGACCCAGTACTTC
>TRBJ1-6|NA|TRBV2|NA
CASRNTNGANSPLHF
TGTGCCAGCAGGAATACTAATGGGGCTAATTCACCCCTCCACTTT
>TRBJ1-6|NA|TRBV5-1|NA
CASSLGPGSNSPLHF
TGCGCCAGCAGCTTGGGGCCTGGGAGTAATTCACCCCTCCACTTT
>TRBJ1-2|TRBD1|TRBV19|NA
CASRGDRGGYGYTF
TGTGCCAGTAGAGGGGACAGGGGTGGCTATGGCTACACCTTC
>TRBJ2-3|NA|TRBV30|NA
CAWSVPPTDTQYF
TGTGCCTGGAGTGTACCCCCCACAGATACGCAGTATTTT
>TRBJ1-5|NA|TRBV5-1|NA
CASSLAGGDQPQHF
TGCGCCAGCAGCTTGGCCGGGGGGGATCAGCCCCAGCATTTT
>TRBJ1-2|NA|TRBV7-6|NA
CASSLAPSWRGENYGYTF
TGTGCCAGCAGCTTAGCTCCTTCGTGGAGGGGTGAGAACTATGGCTACACCTTC
>TRBJ1-1|NA|TRBV4-1|NA
CASSQDELAPPEAFF
TGCGCCAGCAGCCAAGATGAGCTTGCCCCCCCTGAAGCTTTCTTT
>TRBJ2-5|TRBD1|TRBV19|NA
CASSRDRRETQYF
TGTGCCAGTAGTAGGGACAGAAGAGAGACCCAGTACTTC
>TRBJ2-1|TRBD1|TRBV7-3|NA
CASSLYGQGVIYNEQFF
TGTGCCAGCAGCCTATATGGACAGGGGGTAATTTACAATGAGCAGTTCTTC
>TRBJ2-1|TRBD2|TRBV24-1|NA
CATSAVSGRGYNEQFF
TGTGCCACCAGTGCCGTTAGCGGGAGGGGTTACAATGAGCAGTTCTTC
>TRBJ2-2|TRBD2|TRBV11-2|once
CASSLGLAVNTGELFF
TGTGCCAGCAGCTTGGGACTAGCGGTGAACACCGGGGAGCTGTTTTTT
>TRBJ2-3|NA|TRBV7-2|NA
CASSQKLAEPTDTQYF
TGTGCCAGCAGCCAAAAATTAGCGGAACCCACAGATACGCAGTATTTT
>TRBJ1-4|NA|TRBV28|NA
CASSRTVISEKLFF
TGTGCCAGCAGCCGGACGGTGATCTCAGAAAAACTGTTTTTT
>TRBJ1-5|NA|TRBV3-1/TRBV3-2|NA
CASSQQGKGQPQHF
TGTGCCAGCAGCCAACAGGGTAAGGGGCAGCCCCAGCATTTT
>TRBJ2-7|NA|TRBV2|NA
CASTSVLGQYF
TGTGCCAGCACCAGCGTACTCGGGCAGTACTTC
>TRBJ2-1|TRBD2|TRBV27|NA
CASSLPRGGIYSIHEQFF
TGTGCCAGCAGTTTACCCCGGGGGGGTATCTACTCGATCCATGAGCAGTTCTTC
>TRBJ1-1|NA|TRBV21-1|few
CASSKKKARDRVLRNTEAFF
TGTGCCAGCAGCAAAAAAAAGGCCCGGGACAGGGTACTGAGAAACACTGAAGCTTTCTTT
>TRBJ1-6|NA|TRBV13|once
CASSLDRDKPLHF
TGTGCCAGCAGCTTAGACAGGGACAAACCCCTCCACTTT
>TRBJ1-2|NA|TRBV11-2|NA
CASSLLGAGRPDGYTF
TGTGCCAGCAGTCTCCTGGGGGCAGGGAGGCCGGATGGCTACACCTTC
>TRBJ2-7|NA|TRBV9|NA
CASSVGTVSYEQYF
TGTGCCAGCAGCGTCGGGACGGTATCCTACGAGCAGTACTTC
>TRBJ2-7|NA|TRBV3-1/TRBV3-2|few
CASSRVSYEQYF
TGTGCCAGCAGCCGCGTCTCCTACGAGCAGTACTTC
>TRBJ1-1|TRBD1|TRBV10-2|once
CASIRLFLGDRENTEAFF
TGCGCCAGCATCAGGTTGTTTCTCGGGGACAGAGAGAACACTGAAGCTTTCTTT
>TRBJ1-2|NA|TRBV27|NA
CASSLFAGRLVSYTF
TGTGCCAGCAGTTTATTTGCCGGACGCCTAGTTAGCTACACCTTC
>TRBJ2-7|NA|TRBV7-4|once
CASSLVLLGEQYF
TGTGCCAGCAGCTTAGTACTACTGGGGGAGCAGTACTTC
>TRBJ1-2|TRBD1|TRBV5-6|NA
CASSYRTGAYGYTF
TGTGCCAGCAGCTACCGGACAGGGGCCTATGGCTACACCTTC